These 7 T cell receptor beta chains were all obtained from the same sample, sequenced in a study of vaccination effects on CD4 cells after COVID-19 (dated by TCRdb to between 2022 and 2023). Antigen specificity for these receptors is unknown. The ViraFEST assay stimulated PBMC with viral peptide pools and then used TCR sequencing to identify antigen-specific CD4+ T cell clonotypes by expansion. After roughly 11 days of culture, CD4+ T cells were isolated with the EasySep CD4+ T cell isolation kit. Negative nucleocapsid antibody results before and after vaccination confirmed that the healthy vaccine recipients had no prior SARS-CoV-2 infection. The library was produced with the immunoSEQ multiplex PCR assay. The clones in this table, taken by TCRdb from immuneACCESS, are in-frame only. Not every clone is retained; where verified, under half of the shortfall comes from an unresolved V gene, and the cause of the rest is unknown. The sample contains roughly 41,000 clones, around 66% of them found a single time. The ten largest clones represent more than 13% of the sample.

The sequencing here drew on CD4+ T cells from PBMCs cultured with HCoV-OC43 spike peptides, taken before COVID-19 vaccination. The sample's cell subset or site label, in plain terms: HCoV-OC43 spike overlapping peptide pool stimulation. These receptor sequences come from a human donor who received a COVID-19 vaccine.

In nucleotides, the CDR3 is TGTGCCAGCAGTCGAATATACAGGGGTCCCTACGAGCAGTACTTC. Its translation: CASSRIYRGPYEQYF. The gene calls are TRBV27 and TRBJ2-7, with 7 nucleotides matching TRBD1. After removal of 5 bases from V and 2 bases from J, the junction contained 9 bases not matched to a gene. The CDR3 covers 15 residues. Germline V gene lookup returns CDR1 MNHEY and CDR2 SMNVEV (reference sequence).

Here the CDR3 reads CASSRAISGAYNEQFF. CDR3 DNA: TGTGCCAGCAGCCGTGCCATTTCGGGAGCCTACAATGAGCAGTTCTTC. V gene TRBV3-1 (or the pseudogene TRBV3-2) combines with J gene TRBJ2-1; the D gene is possibly TRBD2 (6 bases). The CDR3 covers 16 residues. Germline values: CDR1 LGHDT, CDR2 YNNKEL (reference sequence). Trimming removed 4 bases from V and 2 bases from J, with 15 bases in between.

The gene calls are TRBV2 and TRBJ1-4; no reliable D call. Germline V lookup: CDR1 SNHLY, CDR2 FYNNEI. The CDR3 is 16 residues long. V was cut by 6 bases and J by 6 bases, with 20 bases left in between. The CDR3 loop reads CASRDGLGRGDEKLFF. For the CDR3, the DNA is TGTGCCAGCAGGGACGGCCTAGGTCGGGGAGATGAAAAACTGTTTTTT.

The rearrangement links TRBV5-1 to TRBJ1-3; weak D call: TRBD1 (5 bases). V was shortened by 0 bases and J by 2 bases, with 6 bases between the two germline ends. Germline V gives CDR1 SGHRS, CDR2 YFSETQ. The CDR3 spans 14 residues. The CDR3 loop reads CASSLEGTGNTIYF. CDR3 in DNA: TGCGCCAGCAGCTTGGAGGGGACTGGAAACACCATATATTTT. The entire variable domain, with the rest obtained from reference TRBV5-1 and TRBJ1-3, is as follows: KAGVTQTPRYLIKTRGQQVTLSCSPISGHRSVSWYQQTPGQGLQFLFEYFSETQRNKGNFPGRFSGRQFSNSRSEMNVSTLELGDSALYLCASSLEGTGNTIYFGEGSWLTVV.

The chain couples TRBV27 to TRBJ1-5; 7 bases match TRBD1. This CDR3 is 15 amino acids long. V lost 5 bases and J lost 4; bases outside the gene matches: 8. CDR1 MNHEY and CDR2 SMNVEV come from the germline V gene (reference sequence). CDR3 sequence (DNA): TGTGCCAGCAGTCCATCACAGGGGCGGAATCAGCCCCAGCATTTT. Encoded protein: CASSPSQGRNQPQHF.

This clone was seen a handful of times. The DNA for the CDR3 is TGTGCCAGCAGTCTGAAGAACAAAACATCAAGGGACCGCACGTCCTACGAGCAGTACTTC. Amino acid sequence: CASSLKNKTSRDRTSYEQYF. This rearrangement joins TRBV6-2 or TRBV6-3 to TRBJ2-7; D is perhaps TRBD1 or TRBD2 (5 bases each). Trimming removed 5 bases at V and 1 base at J, with 30 bases between. The CDR3 extends over 20 amino acids. Germline CDR1 is MNHEY and CDR2 is SVGEGT.

The V call is TRBV4-2, the J call TRBJ1-5, with D unclear. The CDR3 covers 17 residues. Germline V gives CDR1 LGHNA, CDR2 YNFKEQ. The V end lost 1 base, the J end lost 4 bases, and 17 bases lay between the germline ends. The CDR3 sequence is CASSQAVAGGRNQPQHF. The CDR3 nucleotides are TGTGCCAGCAGCCAAGCTGTGGCGGGAGGAAGGAATCAGCCCCAGCATTTT.